This T cell receptor (beta chain) is from a study of T-cell reconstitution after alpha-beta-depleted transplantation in children. It was with unique molecular identifiers that the TCRbeta library was prepared. TCRdb re-called the PCR reads through MiXCR, storing one row per CDR3 protein. Here the sample spans about a million distinct CDR3 sequences, roughly 31% being singletons. Broader study findings: Alpha-beta T cells about two months after transplant reportedly derived from several hundred expanded graft clones. Some patients' high day-60 TCRbeta diversity was attributed to recipient cells surviving conditioning. T-cell counts and diversity were attributed mostly to newly produced T cells one year after transplant.

About this clonotype: Its antigen is currently unknown.

The CDR3 has 13 residues. Per germline, CDR1 SGHTA and CDR2 FQGTGA. The ends lost 3 bases at V and 8 bases at J; junction bases unmatched: 2. This sequence was found in a boy in the first two years of life who had a stem cell transplant for SCID, so the T cells may come from the graft donor. Material: PBMCs, mostly from graft donor cells, obtained 360 days after TCRalphabeta/CD19-depleted stem cell transplant. V is TRBV7-3 and J is TRBJ2-1, with 9 bases aligning to TRBD1. This chain's CDR3 is CASSLDRGHEQFF. The CDR3 region has the DNA TGTGCCAGCAGCTTGGACAGGGGACATGAGCAGTTCTTC.